This T cell receptor beta chain was obtained from a study of T cells in women clearing cervical HPV infection. As concerns this clone: The observed sequence ends 3 residues before the CDR3 terminus, with the missing tail filled in from the germline J gene.

Libraries were prepared by immunoSEQ multiplex PCR; TCRdb keeps only in-frame clonotypes and omits some of them. The sample's table shows tens of thousands of clones. Germline V lookup: CDR1 KGHSH, CDR2 LQKENI. The J segment lost 0 bases and the V segment lost 3 bases, leaving 2 bases of the junction unmatched. The length of the CDR3 is 15 residues. The rearrangement uses TRBV18 and TRBJ2-1; the match to TRBD2 covers 7 bases. The TCR comes from a woman between 18 and 70 years old with a cervical HPV16 infection that either progressed to CIN3+ or cleared (not recorded which). Material for sequencing was blood buffy coat. The DNA read from the CDR3 is TGTGCCAGCTCACCGGGACTAAGCTCCTACAATGAG. Translating gives CASSPGLSSYNE. In full, the CDR3 reads CASSPGLSSYNEQFF.